These 26 T cell receptor beta chains were sequenced from one sample in a study of spatial heterogeneity in lung cancer. As for time point: sample taken at primary tumor resection. Whole RNA came from tumor, nontumor lung or frozen PBMC and was sequenced without being sorted. TCRdb analysed the 5' RACE reads with MiXCR anew, one entry per CDR3 protein. The sample lists around 60,000 distinct CDR3 sequences, roughly 8% occurring once. The sample consisted of PBMCs, taken at surgery. All receptors derive from a female donor with early-stage non-small cell lung cancer.

This chain links TRBV20-1 with TRBJ1-1, with a tentative D call TRBD1 (6 bases). V dropped 2 bases and J dropped 1 base, with 11 bases sitting between them. This CDR3 has 14 residues. Germline V CDR1 and CDR2: DFQATT, SNEGSKA (reference sequence). The CDR3 nucleotides are TGCAGTGCTAGAATCCCCAGGGGGAACACTGAAGCTTTCTTT. Translation gives CSARIPRGNTEAFF.

The table lists this clonotype with many counts. V and J are TRBV7-2 and TRBJ1-2, with D unresolved. Trimming stripped 1 base from V and 3 bases from J, with 9 bases between. The CDR3 runs to 14 residues. The germline CDR1 and CDR2 sequences are SGHTA and FQGNSA. As DNA, the CDR3 is TGTGCCAGCAGCTTAGGGTCCCGGGACTATGGCTACACCTTC. It translates to CASSLGSRDYGYTF.

The rearrangement links TRBV10-3 to TRBJ1-1, with unresolved D. CDR3 length equals 13 residues. Trimming removed 7 bases from V and 0 bases from J, with 9 bases in between. The germline gives CDR1 ENHRY, CDR2 SYGVKD. The CDR3 loop is CAITDTVNTEAFF. DNA for the CDR3: TGTGCCATCACCGACACGGTGAACACTGAAGCTTTCTTT.

This clonotype has at least ten counts. The chain recombines TRBV3-1 with TRBJ2-7; D is uncertain. The CDR3 length is 13 residues. Germline CDR1 reads LGHDT; CDR2 reads YNNKEL (reference sequence). Trimming took 7 bases from V and 3 from J, leaving 13 bases between them. The CDR3 DNA reads as TGTGCCAGCAACGGAGACTCAAGCTACGAGCAGTACTTC. Translated, it gives CASNGDSSYEQYF.

This clonotype has just a few counts. The genes are TRBV7-2 and TRBJ2-6, with D perhaps matching TRBD1 (6 bases). The germline V gene has CDR1 SGHTA and CDR2 FQGNSA. This CDR3 contains 17 residues. V was pared by 0 bases and J by 2 bases, with 11 bases between. CDR3 nucleotides: TGTGCCAGCAGCTTAGCCTCCTCAGGGGCTGGGGCCAACGTCCTGACTTTC. Amino acid sequence: CASSLASSGAGANVLTF. The full variable domain, in which reference TRBV7-2 and TRBJ2-6 provide the parts outside the CDR3, is GAGVSQSPSNKVTEKGKDVELRCDPISGHTALYWYRQSLGQGLEFLIYFQGNSAPDKSGLPSDRFSAERTGGSVSTLTIQRTQQEDSAVYLCASSLASSGAGANVLTFGAGSRLTVL.

This clonotype was seen ten or more times. The V and J genes are TRBV5-1 and TRBJ2-3, with unresolved D. There are 16 residues in the CDR3. Between the trimmed V and J ends, which lost 2 bases and 2 bases, there was a span of 15 bases. Germline CDR1 SGHRS, CDR2 YFSETQ. The CDR3 DNA reads TGCGCCAGCAGCTTCCTTAGCTCTACAGTCACAGATACGCAGTATTTT. It translates to CASSFLSSTVTDTQYF.

In its sample, this clonotype was seen a few times. The chain's CDR3 is CASIPTVGLAGELFF. The CDR3 nucleotides are TGCGCCAGCATCCCCACGGTGGGTTTAGCCGGGGAGCTGTTTTTT. This chain connects TRBV5-1 to TRBJ2-2; D is unclear. Germline V gene lookup returns CDR1 SGHRS and CDR2 YFSETQ. Deletions cut 6 bases from V and 6 bases from J, with 18 bases between. This CDR3 comprises 15 residues.

This clonotype has more than one count but fewer than ten. CDR3 amino acids: CASTKSANYGYTF. The CDR3 region has the DNA TGTGCCAGCACTAAATCAGCGAACTATGGCTACACCTTC. This chain joins TRBV12-3 or TRBV12-4 and TRBJ1-2; D call uncertain. V gave up 7 bases and J gave up 2 bases, with 11 bases separating them. The CDR3 sequence is 13 residues long.

This chain uses TRBV5-1 with TRBJ2-1; D might be TRBD1 (5 bases). Per the germline V gene, CDR1 is SGHRS and CDR2 is YFSETQ. This CDR3 contains 15 residues. Trimming took 4 bases from V and 5 from J, leaving 16 bases between them. In DNA, the CDR3 is TGCGCCAGCAGCCCCCAGGGATGGGGCGACAATGAGCAGTTCTTC. It specifies CASSPQGWGDNEQFF.

The chain recombines TRBV28 with TRBJ1-2; a possible D gene is TRBD1 (6 bases). CDR3 length: 16 amino acids. Trimming cost V 6 bases and J 0 bases, with 17 bases left between them. Germline lookup yields CDR1 MDHEN and CDR2 SYDVKM. The CDR3 region is CASSPPRQAANYGYTF. The CDR3 bases are TGTGCCAGCAGCCCTCCCCGACAGGCAGCTAACTATGGCTACACCTTC.

The rearrangement links TRBV5-1 to TRBJ2-1; D might be TRBD1 (6 bases). Germline CDR1 SGHRS, CDR2 YFSETQ. With 2 bases removed from V and 0 bases from J, the gap between germline ends came to 12 bases. This CDR3 region has 16 residues. In nucleotides, the CDR3 is TGCGCCAGCAGCTTTACAGACAGGAGCTCCTACAATGAGCAGTTCTTC. Protein sequence: CASSFTDRSSYNEQFF.

The J gene is TRBJ2-1, the V gene TRBV28; D is uncertain. Trimming removed 2 bases from V and 1 base from J, with 3 bases in between. This CDR3 has 13 amino acids. Germline V gives CDR1 MDHEN, CDR2 SYDVKM. This CDR3 reads CASSLQSYNEQFF. The CDR3 coding sequence is TGTGCCAGCAGTTTACAGTCCTACAATGAGCAGTTCTTC.

This clonotype was seen ten or more times. For the CDR3, the DNA is TGTGCCAGCAGGCCTCCCGGGACAGGGAACGGGGAGCTGTTTTTT. Protein sequence: CASRPPGTGNGELFF. V gene TRBV7-9 combines with J gene TRBJ2-2; 9 positions agree with TRBD1. V lost 6 bases, J lost 7 bases, and 9 bases stayed unmatched. Germline-derived CDR1 and CDR2 are SEHNR and FQNEAQ (reference sequence). The CDR3 runs 15 residues.

This clonotype was seen ten or more times. This chain uses TRBV12-3 or TRBV12-4 with TRBJ1-2; D is uncertain. V shed 3 bases and J shed 4 bases, with 9 bases lying between them. The CDR3 runs 13 residues. The CDR3: CASSLSSSYGYTF. DNA of the CDR3: TGTGCCAGCAGTTTGTCCTCGTCCTATGGCTACACCTTC.

V gene TRBV20-1 combines with J gene TRBJ2-3; D possibly corresponds to TRBD2 (6 bases). Trimming pared 5 bases from V and 3 bases from J, leaving 12 bases between. Germline V gene data show CDR1 as DFQATT and CDR2 as SNEGSKA (reference sequence). The CDR3 is made up of 13 amino acids. The DNA for the CDR3 is TGCAGTGCTGAGCGCGGGGCGACAGATACGCAGTATTTT. Its translation: CSAERGATDTQYF.

This clonotype was recorded a few times. The genes are TRBV5-1 and TRBJ2-5; D remains ambiguous. The CDR3 runs to 13 residues. Trimming stripped 0 bases from V and 5 bases from J, with 8 bases between. Per germline, CDR1 SGHRS and CDR2 YFSETQ. The CDR3 DNA reads as TGCGCCAGCAGCTTGGGTCCGTGGGAGACCCAGTACTTC. This codes for CASSLGPWETQYF.

The chain recombines TRBV4-2 with TRBJ2-1; TRBD2 agrees at 13 bases. Trimming removed 4 bases from V and 9 bases from J; junction bases left unmatched: 6. CDR1 is LGHNA and CDR2 is YNFKEQ in the germline V gene. This CDR3 comprises 15 residues. CDR3: CASSPQRTSGSEQFF. As DNA, the CDR3 is TGTGCCAGCAGCCCCCAGAGGACTAGCGGGAGTGAGCAGTTCTTC.

This clonotype was seen a few times. V and J are TRBV5-1 and TRBJ1-4; D uncertain. CDR3 length equals 15 residues. Trimming took off 5 bases at V and 2 bases at J, with 13 bases between the two ends. Germline assignment: CDR1 SGHRS and CDR2 YFSETQ. CDR3 nucleotides: TGCGCCAGCAGGGAGGGAGTGTCTACTAATGAAAAACTGTTTTTT. Translated: CASREGVSTNEKLFF.

This clonotype was picked up one time. The chain combines TRBV20-1 with TRBJ1-4; D gene ambiguous. V was cut by 0 bases and J by 8 bases, with 13 bases left in between. The germline CDR1 and CDR2 sequences are DFQATT and SNEGSKA (reference sequence). CDR3 length: 14 amino acids. CDR3: CSARERGIGEKLFF. The CDR3 nucleotides are TGCAGTGCTAGAGAACGGGGAATAGGCGAAAAACTGTTTTTT.

Many counts were recorded for this clonotype. This rearrangement joins TRBV6-6 to TRBJ1-3, with unresolved D. V was cut by 6 bases and J by 0 bases, with 9 bases left in between. Germline V lookup: CDR1 MNHNY, CDR2 SVGAGI (reference sequence). The CDR3 runs to 14 residues. Here the CDR3 DNA reads TGTGCCAGCAGGGGAACATACTCTGGAAACACCATATATTTT. This gives the protein CASRGTYSGNTIYF.

The chain links TRBV20-1 to TRBJ1-5; 8 bases match TRBD1. CDR3 size: 14 residues. Germline assignment: CDR1 DFQATT and CDR2 SNEGSKA (reference sequence). J was trimmed by 3 bases and V by 5 bases; bases with no gene match: 6. CDR3 sequence reads: CSAPVDRDNQPQHF. Here the CDR3 DNA reads TGCAGTGCTCCTGTGGACAGGGACAATCAGCCCCAGCATTTT.

There are many counts of this clonotype. The V gene is TRBV13, the J gene TRBJ1-1, with D hard to call. Trimming removed 3 bases at V and 0 bases at J, with 5 bases between. Per the germline V gene, CDR1 is PRHDT and CDR2 is FYEKMQ (reference sequence). The CDR3 is 13 amino acids. CDR3 sequence: CASSLPLNTEAFF. DNA of the CDR3: TGTGCCAGCAGCTTGCCCCTGAACACTGAAGCTTTCTTT.

This clonotype was seen just once. The chain combines TRBV3-1 with TRBJ2-3, with D tentatively TRBD1 (5 bases). The CDR3 sequence is 17 residues long. V lost 4 bases and J 2 bases, leaving 19 bases between the germline ends. Germline CDR1 and CDR2: LGHDT and YNNKEL (reference sequence). The CDR3 reads CASSPPTWQGDTDTQYF. CDR3 DNA sequence: TGTGCCAGCAGCCCCCCCACGTGGCAGGGTGACACAGATACGCAGTATTTT.

This clonotype has just one count. The V and J genes are TRBV7-9 and TRBJ2-3; tentative D call: TRBD2 (5 bases). Trimming took off 3 bases at V and 0 bases at J, with 13 bases between the two ends. The CDR3 covers 16 residues. In germline, CDR1 is SEHNR, CDR2 FQNEAQ (reference sequence). For the CDR3, the DNA is TGTGCCAGCAGCTTCTTGACAAGGACTAGCACAGATACGCAGTATTTT. This translates into CASSFLTRTSTDTQYF.

This chain links TRBV7-3 with TRBJ2-1, with 10 bases matching TRBD2. Unmatched junction bases numbered 1, after V lost 3 bases and J lost 5 bases. Per the germline V gene, CDR1 is SGHTA and CDR2 is FQGTGA. The CDR3 loop spans 14 amino acids. CDR3 protein: CASSFTSGNNEQFF. In DNA, the CDR3 is TGTGCCAGCAGCTTTACTAGCGGGAACAATGAGCAGTTCTTC.

This clonotype was detected ten times or more. The genes are TRBV7-9 and TRBJ2-3; perhaps TRBD2 as D (6 bases). The CDR3 extends over 15 amino acids. Germline CDR1 is SEHNR and CDR2 is FQNEAQ (reference sequence). V was shortened by 4 bases and J by 7 bases, with 18 bases between the two germline ends. CDR3 loop: CASSYPGLQVNTQYF. The CDR3 DNA reads as TGTGCCAGCAGCTATCCGGGACTGCAAGTGAATACGCAGTATTTT.